The 21 T cell receptor beta chains given below trace back to one sample, sequenced in a study of regulatory T cells in long-lasting Graves disease. Building of the TCR beta libraries involved iRepertoire HTBI primers and Arm-PCR of CDR3 regions. Each CDR3 protein is one row after TCRdb ran MiXCR on the multiplex PCR reads. The sample holds fewer than 650,000 distinct CDR3 sequences; approximately 15% are singletons and the top ten take about 17%. Time point of the sample: newly diagnosed GD, antithyroid drugs for less than 3 months. After RNA was extracted from PBMCs, the TCR library was made from it. In addition, the sample was reused for a study of T cells in Graves' hyperthyroidism and ophthalmopathy.

Here the sequenced sample was peripheral blood mononuclear cells (PBMCs), taken at new diagnosis, from a patient treated with antithyroid drugs. Receptor source: a young woman with Graves disease.

The chain has TRBV11-2 and TRBJ1-3; 9 bases map to TRBD1. The CDR3 is 20 residues long. Trimming removed 6 bases from V and 0 bases from J; junction bases left unmatched: 18. Germline V lookup: CDR1 SGHAT, CDR2 FQNNGV. The CDR3 DNA reads TGTGCCAGCAGATCTACAGGGGGCGGACGGGAGTTCCTCTCTGGAAACACCATATATTTT. It yields the protein CASRSTGGGREFLSGNTIYF.

This clonotype was seen many times. V gene TRBV6-2 or TRBV6-3 combines with J gene TRBJ2-1, with 14 bases fitting TRBD2. The J segment lost 9 bases and the V segment lost 5 bases, leaving 6 bases of the junction unmatched. Germline V gene sequence: CDR1 MNHEY, CDR2 SVGEGT. This CDR3 comprises 15 residues. CDR3: CASSDPGLAGVEQFF. The CDR3 coding sequence is TGTGCCAGCAGTGATCCGGGACTAGCGGGAGTTGAGCAGTTCTTC.

This clonotype was seen more than once but under ten times. The chain carries TRBV6-4 and TRBJ2-1; 14 bases are shared with TRBD2. From germline, CDR1 is MRHNA and CDR2 SNTAGT. This CDR3 has 15 amino acids. Trimming at V came to 3 bases and at J to 8 bases, leaving 3 bases not matched to a gene. CDR3 amino acids: CASSEGLAGAYEQFF. CDR3 sequence (DNA): TGTGCCAGCAGTGAGGGACTAGCGGGAGCCTATGAGCAGTTCTTC.

This clonotype occurred many times. The chain joins TRBV27 to TRBJ1-2, with D possibly TRBD1 on 5 matching bases. V was clipped by 3 bases and J by 0 bases, with 17 bases between them. This CDR3 contains 17 residues. Per germline, CDR1 MNHEY and CDR2 SMNVEV (reference sequence). CDR3 sequence reads: CASSFKASQGPNYGYTF. The CDR3 DNA sequence: TGTGCCAGCAGTTTTAAAGCCTCGCAGGGACCTAACTATGGCTACACCTTC.

This clonotype occurred many times. The chain is built from TRBV6-5 and TRBJ2-7; 10 positions agree with TRBD1. This CDR3 has 14 amino acids. Looked up from germline, CDR1 is MNHEY and CDR2 is SVGAGI. J was trimmed by 7 bases and V by 4 bases; bases with no gene match: 7. CDR3 in amino acids: CASSSWDRGWEQYF. The CDR3 DNA reads as TGTGCCAGCAGTTCCTGGGACAGGGGCTGGGAGCAGTACTTC.

This clonotype has a count of ten or more. V is TRBV3-1 and J is TRBJ1-5; a possible D gene is TRBD1 (6 bases). Germline CDR1 LGHDT, CDR2 YNNKEL (reference sequence). This CDR3 has 15 amino acids. V was clipped by 0 bases and J by 5 bases, with 11 bases between them. The CDR3 protein is CASSQDAGGYQPQHF. The CDR3 DNA sequence: TGTGCCAGCAGCCAAGACGCTGGGGGCTATCAGCCCCAGCATTTT.

V gene TRBV18 combines with J gene TRBJ2-5; 8 nucleotides line up with TRBD1. Trimming at V came to 3 bases and at J to 4 bases, leaving 7 bases not matched to a gene. CDR3 length: 15 amino acids. The germline V gene encodes CDR1 KGHSH and CDR2 LQKENI. The CDR3 region has the DNA TGTGCCAGCTCACCTGAAGGACAGGGCGTAGAGACCCAGTACTTC. Protein sequence: CASSPEGQGVETQYF.

This clonotype was picked up many times. V and J are TRBV27 and TRBJ1-6; D not certain. CDR1 is MNHEY and CDR2 is SMNVEV in the germline V gene (reference sequence). The CDR3 contains 15 residues. The germline V and J ends were trimmed by 2 bases and 7 bases, with 12 bases remaining between them. CDR3 residues: CASSLGGRLNSPLHF. CDR3 coding DNA: TGTGCCAGCAGTTTAGGAGGCCGACTAAATTCACCCCTCCACTTT.

This clonotype was counted at least ten times. The chain carries TRBV12-3 or TRBV12-4 and TRBJ1-5; 11 nucleotides match TRBD1. This CDR3 has 19 amino acids. J was trimmed by 6 bases and V by 6 bases; bases with no gene match: 19. CDR3 sequence (DNA): TGTGCCAGCAGATCCTCAAACACCGGGACAGGGGGGTTCGGTCAGCCCCAGCATTTT. Its translation is CASRSSNTGTGGFGQPQHF.

Comment on this clonotype: Given a much more abundant clone one base away, this may be a read error. CDR3 residues: CATSDSTSGGYNEQFF. The CDR3, as DNA: TGTGCCACCAGTGATTCGACTAGCGGGGGATACAATGAGCAGTTCTTC. V is TRBV24-1 and J is TRBJ2-1; 12 bases line up with TRBD2. J gave up 4 bases and V 2 bases, and 2 bases lay outside the gene matches. The CDR3 spans 16 residues. Germline assignment: CDR1 KGHDR and CDR2 SFDVKD.

This clonotype was found many times. The gene calls are TRBV7-2 and TRBJ2-1, with D tentatively TRBD2 (5 bases). The CDR3 is made up of 14 amino acids. Trimming stripped 2 bases from V and 6 bases from J, with 11 bases between. Looked up from germline, CDR1 is SGHTA and CDR2 is FQGNSA. The CDR3 DNA reads as TGTGCCAGCAGCTTACTCCTAGCCCTCAATGAGCAGTTCTTC. Encoded protein: CASSLLLALNEQFF.

This clonotype was seen a few times. V gene TRBV15 combines with J gene TRBJ2-7; D ambiguous. CDR3 length: 15 residues. Germline V gives CDR1 LNHNV, CDR2 YYDKDF (reference sequence). Trimming shortened V by 4 bases and J by 7 bases, and 20 bases separated the two germline ends. For the CDR3, the DNA is TGTGCCACCAGCATAGACTCCCTACTGACGGTAGAGCAGTACTTC. This sequence encodes CATSIDSLLTVEQYF.

This clonotype was counted at least ten times. J is TRBJ1-5 and V is TRBV12-3 or TRBV12-4; no definite D call. The CDR3 has 14 residues. V shed 3 bases and J shed 5 bases, with 11 bases lying between them. The CDR3, as DNA: TGTGCCAGCAGTTTTAGTCTGGCCTATCAGCCCCAGCATTTT. Its translation is CASSFSLAYQPQHF.

The V and J genes are TRBV18 and TRBJ2-7; 8 bases fit TRBD1. The CDR3 is made up of 19 amino acids. Germline CDR1 reads KGHSH; CDR2 reads LQKENI. Trimming cost V 3 bases and J 1 base; bases outside gene matches: 17. CDR3 in amino acids: CASSPNIMGIQGESYEQYF. As DNA, the CDR3 is TGTGCCAGCTCACCGAATATAATGGGAATACAGGGGGAATCCTACGAGCAGTACTTC.

This clonotype was counted ten times or more. The chain uses TRBV5-1 and TRBJ2-3; D call uncertain. CDR1 is SGHRS, CDR2 YFSETQ, per germline. V shed 0 bases and J shed 7 bases, with 9 bases lying between them. There are 13 residues in the CDR3. Here the CDR3 reads CASSLGEVNTQYF. The DNA of the CDR3 is TGCGCCAGCAGCTTGGGGGAAGTGAATACGCAGTATTTT.

Many counts were recorded for this clonotype. J is TRBJ2-7 and V is TRBV7-2, with D unclear. Looked up from germline, CDR1 is SGHTA and CDR2 is FQGNSA. The CDR3 contains 15 residues. Trimming took 4 bases from V and 0 from J, leaving 13 bases between them. CDR3 nucleotides: TGTGCCAGCAGCTCCGCCCCAGCGACCTCCTACGAGCAGTACTTC. Translating gives CASSSAPATSYEQYF.

Notes on this clonotype: Possible read error: a much larger clone is one base away. The chain combines TRBV6-1 with TRBJ2-2, with 7 bases aligning to TRBD2. This CDR3 is built from 14 residues. Germline V gene data show CDR1 as MNHNS and CDR2 as SASEGT. In DNA, the CDR3 is TGTGCCAGCAGTCGCGGGAGTGCCACCGGGGAGCTGGTTTTT. Residues: CASSRGSATGELVF.

In its sample, this clonotype was seen a few times. One end of the junction fails to match germline, which may point to a read error. The CDR3, as DNA: TGTGTCAGCAGCTTCGGGACGGGAGGACAAGAGACCCAGTACTTC. Amino acid sequence: CVSSFGTGGQETQYF. This sequence joins TRBV7-2 and TRBJ2-5; 7 bases align to TRBD2. This CDR3 region has 15 residues. CDR1 SGHTA and CDR2 FQGNSA come from the germline V gene.

There are a few counts of this clonotype. The genes are TRBV7-9 and TRBJ1-2; D is undetermined. This CDR3 spans 15 amino acids. CDR1 is SEHNR, CDR2 FQNEAQ, per germline (reference sequence). V lost 5 bases and J lost 8, with 21 bases in between. The CDR3 nucleotides read TGTGCCAGCAGCCCCCCTACCATCGACAAGACCGGCTACACCTTC. Protein sequence: CASSPPTIDKTGYTF.

Many counts were recorded for this clonotype. The chain recombines TRBV29-1 with TRBJ2-1; 16 bases line up with TRBD2. The DNA end lines up better with TRBJ2-3; the J call may be wrong. Germline lookup yields CDR1 SQVTM and CDR2 ANQGSEA. This CDR3 is built from 16 residues. The CDR3 DNA reads TGCAGCGTTGAGGGACTAGCGGGAGGGAGAACAGATACGCAGTATTTT. Its protein is CSVEGLAGGRTDTQYF.

This clonotype appeared many times. This chain uses TRBV28 with TRBJ2-1; TRBD1 matches 7 bases. Germline CDR1 and CDR2: MDHEN and SYDVKM. Losses at the gene ends were 6 bases for V and 5 bases for J; bases not matched to a gene: 19. CDR3 size: 18 residues. The CDR3 DNA sequence: TGTGCCAGCAGGAATACAGGGGCCTACAAACACAACCACAATGAGCAGTTCTTC. Its protein product is CASRNTGAYKHNHNEQFF.